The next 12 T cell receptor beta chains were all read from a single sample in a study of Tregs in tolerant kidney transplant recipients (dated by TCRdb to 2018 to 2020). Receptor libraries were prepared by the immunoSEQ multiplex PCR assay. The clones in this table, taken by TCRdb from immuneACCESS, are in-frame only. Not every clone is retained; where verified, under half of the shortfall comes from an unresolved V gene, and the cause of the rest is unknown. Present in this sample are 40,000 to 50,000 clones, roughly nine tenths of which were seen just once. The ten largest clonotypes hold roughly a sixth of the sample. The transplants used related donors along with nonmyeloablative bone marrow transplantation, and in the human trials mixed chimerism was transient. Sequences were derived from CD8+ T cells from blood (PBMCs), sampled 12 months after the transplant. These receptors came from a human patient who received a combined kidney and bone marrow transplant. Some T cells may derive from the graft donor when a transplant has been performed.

The CDR3: CASSDHGGTGELFF. The CDR3 nucleotides are TGTGCCAGCAGTGACCACGGGGGGACCGGGGAGCTGTTTTTT. V is TRBV25-1 and J is TRBJ2-2; 7 nucleotides match TRBD2. The trim removed 3 bases at V and 5 bases at J, leaving 3 bases unmatched. Germline V CDR1 and CDR2: MGHDK, SYGVNS. The CDR3 has 14 amino acids.

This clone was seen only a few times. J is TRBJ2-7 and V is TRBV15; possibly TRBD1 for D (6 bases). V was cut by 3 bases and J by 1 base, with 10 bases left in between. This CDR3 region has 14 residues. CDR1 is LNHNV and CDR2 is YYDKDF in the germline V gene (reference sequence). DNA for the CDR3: TGTGCCACCAGCAGCCTGGACAGTTCCTACGAGCAGTACTTC. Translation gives CATSSLDSSYEQYF.

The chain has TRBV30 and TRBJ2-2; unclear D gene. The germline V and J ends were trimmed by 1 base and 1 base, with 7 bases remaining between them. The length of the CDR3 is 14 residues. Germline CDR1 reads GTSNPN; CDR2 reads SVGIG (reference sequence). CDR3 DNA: TGTGCCTGGAGTGGCAGGCAGAACACCGGGGAGCTGTTTTTT. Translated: CAWSGRQNTGELFF.

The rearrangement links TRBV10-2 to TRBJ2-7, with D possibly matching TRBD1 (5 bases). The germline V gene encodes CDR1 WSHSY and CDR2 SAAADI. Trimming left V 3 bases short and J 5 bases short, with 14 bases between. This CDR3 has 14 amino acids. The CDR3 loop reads CASSDLAGIDEQYF. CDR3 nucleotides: TGCGCCAGCAGTGACTTGGCAGGGATAGACGAGCAGTACTTC.

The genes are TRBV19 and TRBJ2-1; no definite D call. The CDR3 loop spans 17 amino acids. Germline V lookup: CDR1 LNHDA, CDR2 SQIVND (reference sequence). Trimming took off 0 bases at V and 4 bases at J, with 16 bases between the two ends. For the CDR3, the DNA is TGTGCCAGTAGTATAGATCCGCAGTATCCCTCGTACAATGAGCAGTTCTTC. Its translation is CASSIDPQYPSYNEQFF. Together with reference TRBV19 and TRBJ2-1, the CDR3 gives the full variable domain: DGGITQSPKYLFRKEGQNVTLSCEQNLNHDAMYWYRQDPGQGLRLIYYSQIVNDFQKGDIAEGYSVSREKKESFPLTVTSAQKNPTAFYLCASSIDPQYPSYNEQFFGPGTRLTVL.

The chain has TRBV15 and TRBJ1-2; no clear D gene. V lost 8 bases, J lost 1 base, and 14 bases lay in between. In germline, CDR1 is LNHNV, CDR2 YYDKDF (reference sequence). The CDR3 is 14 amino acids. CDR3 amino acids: CATSSTLLNYGYTF. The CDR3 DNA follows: TGTGCCACCTCCTCCACTCTGCTTAACTATGGCTACACCTTC. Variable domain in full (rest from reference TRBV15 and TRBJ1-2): DAMVIQNPRYQVTQFGKPVTLSCSQTLNHNVMYWYQQKSSQAPKLLFHYYDKDFNNEADTPDNFQSRRPNTSFCFLDIRSPGLGDTAMYLCATSSTLLNYGYTFGSGTRLTVV.

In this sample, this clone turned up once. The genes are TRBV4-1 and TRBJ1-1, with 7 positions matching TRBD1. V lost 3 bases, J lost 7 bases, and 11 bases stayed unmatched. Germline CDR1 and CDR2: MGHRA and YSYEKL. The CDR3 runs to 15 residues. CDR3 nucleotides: TGCGCCAGCAGCCACCCGTCACCCCGGGACAGTGAAGCTTTCTTT. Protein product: CASSHPSPRDSEAFF.

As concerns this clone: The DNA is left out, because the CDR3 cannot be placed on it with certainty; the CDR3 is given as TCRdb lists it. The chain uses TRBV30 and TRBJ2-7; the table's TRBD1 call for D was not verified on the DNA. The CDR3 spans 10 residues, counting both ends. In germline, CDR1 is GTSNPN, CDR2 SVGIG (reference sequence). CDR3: CAWNVGQGSV.

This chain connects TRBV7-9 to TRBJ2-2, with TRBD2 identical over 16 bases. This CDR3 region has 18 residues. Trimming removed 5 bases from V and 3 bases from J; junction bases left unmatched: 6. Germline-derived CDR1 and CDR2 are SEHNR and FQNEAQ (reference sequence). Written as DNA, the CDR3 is TGTGCCAGCAGCAGCGGGACTAGCGGGGGGGCCGACACCGGGGAGCTGTTTTTT. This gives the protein CASSSGTSGGADTGELFF.

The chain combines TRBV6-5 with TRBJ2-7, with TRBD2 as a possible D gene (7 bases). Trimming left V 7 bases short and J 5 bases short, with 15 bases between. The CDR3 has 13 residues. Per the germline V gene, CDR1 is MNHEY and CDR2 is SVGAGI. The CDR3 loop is CASTPRGGNEQYF. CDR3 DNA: TGTGCCAGCACCCCAAGGGGGGGGAACGAGCAGTACTTC.

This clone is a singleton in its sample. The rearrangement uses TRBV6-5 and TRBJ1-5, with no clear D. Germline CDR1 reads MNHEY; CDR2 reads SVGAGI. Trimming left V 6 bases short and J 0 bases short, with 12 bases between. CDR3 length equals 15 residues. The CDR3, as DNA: TGTGCCAGCAGACCCAACATTTATAGCAATCAGCCCCAGCATTTT. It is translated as CASRPNIYSNQPQHF.

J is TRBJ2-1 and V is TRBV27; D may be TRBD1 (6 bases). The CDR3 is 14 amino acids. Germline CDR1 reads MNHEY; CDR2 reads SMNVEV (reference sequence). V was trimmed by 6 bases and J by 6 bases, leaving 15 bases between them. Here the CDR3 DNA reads TGTGCCAGCAGCCCCGGTTTAGGGGGCAATGAGCAGTTCTTC. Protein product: CASSPGLGGNEQFF.